A selection of T cell receptor beta chains follows, all from one sample in a study of shared clonotypes between healthy human individuals. The method was immunoSEQ multiplex PCR; TCRdb's version includes in-frame clones alone and lacks a portion of them. The data show about 1.5 million clones, 98% seen once. The sample consisted of naive CD4+ T cells sorted from blood. The receptors stem from a man younger than 40 in good health. The CDR3 runs from the conserved cysteine through the conserved F or W. Fields, in order: D gene, J gene, V gene, clone size, CDR3 DNA, CDR3 protein. The D gene is left open where the match is weak. A row's size may be missing; if present it is once, few, many or a size class.

d_call: .
j_call: TRBJ2-3
v_call: TRBV7-3
clone_size: .
cdr3_nt: TGTGCCAGCAGCCGCGTTCTAGCGTCTAGCACAGATACGCAGTATTTT
cdr3_aa: CASSRVLASSTDTQYF

d_call: TRBD1
j_call: TRBJ2-4
v_call: TRBV5-1
clone_size: .
cdr3_nt: TGCGCCAGCAGATCCGGGACAGATTATCTAGCCAAAAACATTCAGTACTTC
cdr3_aa: CASRSGTDYLAKNIQYF

d_call: TRBD2
j_call: TRBJ2-5
v_call: TRBV7-2
clone_size: .
cdr3_nt: TGTGCCAGCAGCCTTGGACTAGCGGGAGGTATTGGGGAGACCCAGTACTTC
cdr3_aa: CASSLGLAGGIGETQYF

d_call: .
j_call: TRBJ2-1
v_call: TRBV5-4
clone_size: .
cdr3_nt: TGTGCCAGCAGCTTGGTAGGGAGGACCTACAATGAGCAGTTCTTC
cdr3_aa: CASSLVGRTYNEQFF

d_call: .
j_call: TRBJ2-3
v_call: TRBV20-1
clone_size: .
cdr3_nt: TGCAGTGCAGCCCGGGTGGATACGCAGTATTTT
cdr3_aa: CSAARVDTQYF

d_call: TRBD2
j_call: TRBJ2-7
v_call: TRBV7-6
clone_size: .
cdr3_nt: TGTGCCAGCAGCCGGACTAGCGGCTACGAGCAGTACTTC
cdr3_aa: CASSRTSGYEQYF

d_call: TRBD2
j_call: TRBJ2-7
v_call: TRBV15
clone_size: .
cdr3_nt: TGTGCCACCAGCAGAGATTTGGCTAGCGGGAGCTACGAGCAGTACTTC
cdr3_aa: CATSRDLASGSYEQYF

d_call: TRBD1
j_call: TRBJ2-1
v_call: TRBV14
clone_size: .
cdr3_nt: TGTGCCAGCAGCCCGGGGACAGGCGGCGGACTTATACTATACAATGAGCAGTTCTTC
cdr3_aa: CASSPGTGGGLILYNEQFF

d_call: .
j_call: TRBJ1-2
v_call: TRBV4-1
clone_size: .
cdr3_nt: TGCGCCAGCAGCCACCCGAGGACAGTGGACTATGGCTACACCTTC
cdr3_aa: CASSHPRTVDYGYTF

d_call: TRBD2
j_call: TRBJ2-7
v_call: TRBV27
clone_size: .
cdr3_nt: TGTGCCAGCAACCGGGCGGGAGCTCTTTCCTACGAGCAGTACTTC
cdr3_aa: CASNRAGALSYEQYF

d_call: TRBD2
j_call: TRBJ2-1
v_call: TRBV5-1
clone_size: once
cdr3_nt: TGCGCCAGCAGCTTGCGGACTAGCGGGAACAATCAGTTCTTC
cdr3_aa: CASSLRTSGNNQFF

d_call: TRBD1
j_call: TRBJ2-7
v_call: TRBV6-5
clone_size: .
cdr3_nt: TGTGCCAGCAGTCAGACCGGGACAGTCTCCTACGAGCAGTACTTC
cdr3_aa: CASSQTGTVSYEQYF

d_call: TRBD1
j_call: TRBJ1-5
v_call: TRBV11-2
clone_size: .
cdr3_nt: TGTGCCAGCAGCCAGACAGGGGTTAGCAATCAGCCCCAGCATTTT
cdr3_aa: CASSQTGVSNQPQHF

d_call: .
j_call: TRBJ2-7
v_call: TRBV2
clone_size: once
cdr3_nt: TGTGCCAGCAGTGTAGCAACTACAGGCTTC
cdr3_aa: CASSVATTGF

d_call: .
j_call: TRBJ1-1
v_call: TRBV6-5
clone_size: .
cdr3_nt: TGTGCCAGCAGTTACTCGATAGGCACTGAAGCTTTCTTT
cdr3_aa: CASSYSIGTEAFF

d_call: .
j_call: TRBJ2-3
v_call: TRBV19
clone_size: .
cdr3_nt: TGTGCCAGTAGTTCCCTAGCGAGGGTAGGCACAGATACGCAGTATTTT
cdr3_aa: CASSSLARVGTDTQYF

d_call: .
j_call: TRBJ1-4
v_call: TRBV4-3
clone_size: .
cdr3_nt: TGCGCCAGCGCGACCCTGGCAACTAATGAAAAACTGTTTTTT
cdr3_aa: CASATLATNEKLFF

d_call: .
j_call: TRBJ2-6
v_call: TRBV5-5
clone_size: .
cdr3_nt: TGTGCCAGCGGCATTTCGTCTCGCCAAAGTCGGGCCAACGTCCTGACTTTC
cdr3_aa: CASGISSRQSRANVLTF

d_call: .
j_call: TRBJ2-2
v_call: TRBV7-9
clone_size: .
cdr3_nt: TGTGCCAGCAGCTCTTTTGTACCCGGGGAGCTGTTTTTT
cdr3_aa: CASSSFVPGELFF

d_call: TRBD1
j_call: TRBJ2-7
v_call: TRBV2
clone_size: once
cdr3_nt: TGTGCCAGCAGAGGGGCCGGGACAGAGACCTCCGAGCAGTACTTC
cdr3_aa: CASRGAGTETSEQYF

d_call: .
j_call: TRBJ2-7
v_call: TRBV27
clone_size: once
cdr3_nt: TGTGCCAGCAGTCCGGGCCCGTGGGGGAACGAGCAGTACTTC
cdr3_aa: CASSPGPWGNEQYF

d_call: .
j_call: TRBJ2-7
v_call: TRBV27
clone_size: once
cdr3_nt: TGTGCCAGCAGTTTACAGGCGGGGAGCTACGAGCAGTACTTC
cdr3_aa: CASSLQAGSYEQYF

d_call: .
j_call: TRBJ2-7
v_call: TRBV9
clone_size: .
cdr3_nt: TGTGCCAGCAGCGTAGTAGGCGGTCCTGATCACGAGCAGTACTTC
cdr3_aa: CASSVVGGPDHEQYF

d_call: .
j_call: TRBJ2-2
v_call: TRBV19
clone_size: .
cdr3_nt: TGTGCCAGTAGCCCGTGGTCCGCGAACACCGGGGAGCTGTTTTTT
cdr3_aa: CASSPWSANTGELFF

d_call: .
j_call: TRBJ2-3
v_call: TRBV5-1
clone_size: once
cdr3_nt: TGCGCCAGCAGCTTGGCCGGAGACCGCACAGATACGCAGTATTTT
cdr3_aa: CASSLAGDRTDTQYF

d_call: .
j_call: TRBJ2-3
v_call: TRBV7-7
clone_size: .
cdr3_nt: TGTGCCAGCAGCCTTGGATCGTCTGGGAGCGTTTCTACGCAGTATTTT
cdr3_aa: CASSLGSSGSVSTQYF

d_call: TRBD1
j_call: TRBJ1-4
v_call: TRBV9
clone_size: .
cdr3_nt: TGTGCCAGCAGCGTAGGAGGGGGCGGACGGGAAAAACTGTTTTTT
cdr3_aa: CASSVGGGGREKLFF

d_call: .
j_call: TRBJ2-4
v_call: TRBV28
clone_size: .
cdr3_nt: TGTGCCAGCTCCCTATGGCGGGGAGGCGACGGTGGGGACATTCAGTACTTC
cdr3_aa: CASSLWRGGDGGDIQYF

d_call: .
j_call: TRBJ2-7
v_call: TRBV18
clone_size: .
cdr3_nt: TGTGCCAGCTCAGCGGAACATAGCTACGAGCAGTACTTC
cdr3_aa: CASSAEHSYEQYF

d_call: .
j_call: TRBJ1-1
v_call: TRBV5-5
clone_size: .
cdr3_nt: TGTGCCAGCAGCTTGGACCCGGGATACACTGAAGCTTTCTTT
cdr3_aa: CASSLDPGYTEAFF

d_call: TRBD1
j_call: TRBJ2-1
v_call: TRBV18
clone_size: .
cdr3_nt: TGTGCCAGCTCACCACCTAGGGCGTGGACAGGCAATGAGCAGTTCTTC
cdr3_aa: CASSPPRAWTGNEQFF

d_call: TRBD1
j_call: TRBJ2-4
v_call: TRBV5-1
clone_size: .
cdr3_nt: TGCGCCAGCAGACCCGGACAGGATATAGCCAAAAACATTCAGTACTTC
cdr3_aa: CASRPGQDIAKNIQYF

d_call: .
j_call: TRBJ2-3
v_call: TRBV5-1
clone_size: .
cdr3_nt: TGCGCCAGCAGCTTGACAGGGTCGGCGGATACGCAGTATTTT
cdr3_aa: CASSLTGSADTQYF

d_call: .
j_call: TRBJ2-5
v_call: TRBV5-4
clone_size: once
cdr3_nt: TGTGCCAGCAGCACAGGGACCGCACAAGAGACCCAGTACTTC
cdr3_aa: CASSTGTAQETQYF

d_call: .
j_call: TRBJ2-3
v_call: TRBV20-1
clone_size: .
cdr3_nt: TGCAGTGCTTTAAAAGATACGCAGTATTTT
cdr3_aa: CSALKDTQYF

d_call: .
j_call: TRBJ2-2
v_call: TRBV28
clone_size: once
cdr3_nt: TGTGCCAGCAGACCCGGGGGCCCCGGGGAGCTGTTTTTT
cdr3_aa: CASRPGGPGELFF

d_call: .
j_call: TRBJ1-3
v_call: TRBV18
clone_size: .
cdr3_nt: TGTGCCAGCTCACCAGCCGGACTGACCTCTGGAAACACCATATATTTT
cdr3_aa: CASSPAGLTSGNTIYF

d_call: .
j_call: TRBJ2-5
v_call: TRBV5-5
clone_size: .
cdr3_nt: TGTGCCAGCAACAGGGTGAGAGAGACCCAGTACTTC
cdr3_aa: CASNRVRETQYF

d_call: .
j_call: TRBJ2-7
v_call: TRBV30
clone_size: .
cdr3_nt: TGTGCCTGGAGTCGGCTAGTTGGGGATTACGAGCAGTACTTC
cdr3_aa: CAWSRLVGDYEQYF

d_call: TRBD1
j_call: TRBJ2-7
v_call: TRBV7-9
clone_size: .
cdr3_nt: TGTGCCAGCAGCAACTCCGGGACAGGGGACTACGAGCAGTACTTC
cdr3_aa: CASSNSGTGDYEQYF

d_call: .
j_call: TRBJ1-5
v_call: TRBV6-1
clone_size: .
cdr3_nt: TGTGCCAGCAGTCCGGGGGGACCCCAGCATTTT
cdr3_aa: CASSPGGPQHF

d_call: TRBD1
j_call: TRBJ2-2
v_call: TRBV11-2
clone_size: .
cdr3_nt: TGTGCCAGCAGCTTAACAACAGGGGGCTTTGTCGGGGAGCTGTTTTTT
cdr3_aa: CASSLTTGGFVGELFF

d_call: TRBD2
j_call: TRBJ2-6
v_call: TRBV7-9
clone_size: .
cdr3_nt: TGTGCCAGCAGCTCGGGACTAGCGGGGGGCTCTGGGGCCAACGTCCTGACTTTC
cdr3_aa: CASSSGLAGGSGANVLTF

d_call: .
j_call: TRBJ2-6
v_call: TRBV5-1
clone_size: .
cdr3_nt: TGCGCCAGCAGCTTGACGCAGGGATCTGGGGCCAACGTCCTGACTTTC
cdr3_aa: CASSLTQGSGANVLTF

d_call: .
j_call: TRBJ2-3
v_call: TRBV11-2
clone_size: .
cdr3_nt: TGTGCCAGCAGCTTAAAAGTACAGGGACAAAACACAGATACGCAGTATTTT
cdr3_aa: CASSLKVQGQNTDTQYF

d_call: .
j_call: TRBJ2-7
v_call: TRBV2
clone_size: .
cdr3_nt: TGTGCCAGCAGTCCACAAAATTACTACGAGCAGTACTTC
cdr3_aa: CASSPQNYYEQYF

d_call: TRBD1
j_call: TRBJ2-3
v_call: TRBV7-9
clone_size: .
cdr3_nt: TGTGCCAGCAGCTTAGCGGACAGGGGGGGCTTCACAGATACGCAGTATTTT
cdr3_aa: CASSLADRGGFTDTQYF

d_call: TRBD2
j_call: TRBJ2-3
v_call: TRBV2
clone_size: .
cdr3_nt: TGTGCCAGCCTCCTCGGGAGGGCCACAGATACGCAGTATTTT
cdr3_aa: CASLLGRATDTQYF

d_call: .
j_call: TRBJ2-2
v_call: TRBV10-1
clone_size: .
cdr3_nt: TGCGCCAGCAGTGATGGGGGCGTCGCGAACACCGGGGAGCTGTTTTTT
cdr3_aa: CASSDGGVANTGELFF

d_call: .
j_call: TRBJ1-1
v_call: TRBV20-1
clone_size: .
cdr3_nt: TGCAGTGCCCCGAGACAGACTGAAGCTTTCTTT
cdr3_aa: CSAPRQTEAFF

d_call: TRBD1
j_call: TRBJ1-5
v_call: TRBV27
clone_size: .
cdr3_nt: TGTGCCAGCAGGTATACAGGGGTGAGCAATCAGCCCCAGCATTTT
cdr3_aa: CASRYTGVSNQPQHF

d_call: TRBD2
j_call: TRBJ2-7
v_call: TRBV5-1
clone_size: .
cdr3_nt: TGCGCCAGCAGCTCGGAAGCGGGAGGGCCCTACGAGCAGTACTTC
cdr3_aa: CASSSEAGGPYEQYF

d_call: TRBD2
j_call: TRBJ2-3
v_call: TRBV10-1
clone_size: .
cdr3_nt: TGCGCCACCCAGGGACTAGCGGGAGATACGCAGTATTTT
cdr3_aa: CATQGLAGDTQYF